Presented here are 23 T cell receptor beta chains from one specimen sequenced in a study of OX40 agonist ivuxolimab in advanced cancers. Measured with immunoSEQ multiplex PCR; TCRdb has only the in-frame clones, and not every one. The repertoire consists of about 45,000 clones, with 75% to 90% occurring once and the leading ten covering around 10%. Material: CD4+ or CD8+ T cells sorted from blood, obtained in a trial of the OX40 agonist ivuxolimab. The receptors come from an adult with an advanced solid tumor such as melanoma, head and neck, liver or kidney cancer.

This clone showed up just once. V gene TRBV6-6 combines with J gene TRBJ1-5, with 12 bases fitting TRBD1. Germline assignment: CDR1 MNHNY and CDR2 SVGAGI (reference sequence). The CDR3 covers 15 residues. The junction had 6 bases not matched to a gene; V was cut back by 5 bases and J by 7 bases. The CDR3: CASSRDRGHQQPQHF. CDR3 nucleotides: TGTGCCAGCAGTCGGGACAGGGGGCATCAACAGCCCCAGCATTTT.

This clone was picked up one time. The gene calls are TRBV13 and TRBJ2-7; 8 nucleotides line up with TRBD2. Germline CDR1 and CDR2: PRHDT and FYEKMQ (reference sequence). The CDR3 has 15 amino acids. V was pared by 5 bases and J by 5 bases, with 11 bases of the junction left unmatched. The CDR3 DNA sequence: TGTGCCAGCAGCCCGAGAGCGGGAGCAGGGAACGAGCAGTACTTC. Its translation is CASSPRAGAGNEQYF.

CDR3 sequence reads: CASSQASQGPNSPLHF. The CDR3, as DNA: TGCGCCAGCAGCCAAGCCTCACAGGGACCCAATTCACCCCTCCACTTT. V is TRBV4-1 and J is TRBJ1-6; possibly TRBD1 for D (6 bases). Deletions cut 1 base from V and 7 bases from J, with 14 bases between. Germline CDR1 and CDR2: MGHRA and YSYEKL. This CDR3 is 16 amino acids long.

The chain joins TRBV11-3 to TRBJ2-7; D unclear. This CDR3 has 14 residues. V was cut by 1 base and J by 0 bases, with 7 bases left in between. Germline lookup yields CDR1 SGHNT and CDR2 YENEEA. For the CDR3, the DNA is TGTGCCAGCAGCTTAGGGTCGAGCTCCTACGAGCAGTACTTC. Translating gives CASSLGSSSYEQYF. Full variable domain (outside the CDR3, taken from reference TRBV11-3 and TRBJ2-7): EAGVVQSPRYKIIEKKQPVAFWCNPISGHNTLYWYLQNLGQGPELLIRYENEEAVDDSQLPKDRFSAERLKGVDSTLKIQPAELGDSAVYLCASSLGSSSYEQYFGPGTRLTVT.

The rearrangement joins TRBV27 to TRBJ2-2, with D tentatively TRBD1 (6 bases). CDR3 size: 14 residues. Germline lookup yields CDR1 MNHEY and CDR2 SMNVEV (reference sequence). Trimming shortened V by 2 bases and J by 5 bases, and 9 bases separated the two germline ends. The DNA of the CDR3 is TGTGCCAGCAGTTTAGCAGGGGTAACCGGGGAGCTGTTTTTT. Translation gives CASSLAGVTGELFF.

The CDR3 loop reads CASSLRLGGGFSYEQYF. The CDR3 DNA is TGTGCCAGCAGTCTACGGCTGGGAGGGGGCTTTTCCTACGAGCAGTACTTC. The V and J genes are TRBV27 and TRBJ2-7; possibly TRBD1 or TRBD2 for D (7 bases each). This CDR3 contains 17 residues. V dropped 5 bases and J dropped 1 base, with 21 bases sitting between them. CDR1 and CDR2 from the germline V gene are MNHEY and SMNVEV (reference sequence).

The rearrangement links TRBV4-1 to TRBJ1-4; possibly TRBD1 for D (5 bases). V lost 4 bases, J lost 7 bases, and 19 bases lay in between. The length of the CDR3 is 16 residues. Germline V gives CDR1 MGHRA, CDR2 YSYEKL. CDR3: CASSPHNGGLGEKLFF. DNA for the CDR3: TGCGCCAGCAGCCCCCATAATGGGGGATTGGGTGAAAAACTGTTTTTT.

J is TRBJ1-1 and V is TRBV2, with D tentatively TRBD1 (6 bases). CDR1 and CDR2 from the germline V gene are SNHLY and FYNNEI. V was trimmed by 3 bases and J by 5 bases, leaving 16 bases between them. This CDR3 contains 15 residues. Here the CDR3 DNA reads TGTGCCAGCAGTGATACACAGGGAAGGAGTACTGAAGCTTTCTTT. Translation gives CASSDTQGRSTEAFF. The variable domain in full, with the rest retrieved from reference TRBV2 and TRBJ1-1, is EPEVTQTPSHQVTQMGQEVILRCVPISNHLYFYWYRQILGQKVEFLVSFYNNEISEKSEIFDDQFSVERPDGSNFTLKIRSTKLEDSAMYFCASSDTQGRSTEAFFGQGTRLTVV.

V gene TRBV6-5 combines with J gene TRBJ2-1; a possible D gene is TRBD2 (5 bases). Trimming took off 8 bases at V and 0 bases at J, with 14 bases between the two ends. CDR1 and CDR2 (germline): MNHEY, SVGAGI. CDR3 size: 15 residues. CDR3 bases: TGTGCCAGCGGGCCCTCGGGGAGCTCCTACAATGAGCAGTTCTTC. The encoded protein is CASGPSGSSYNEQFF.

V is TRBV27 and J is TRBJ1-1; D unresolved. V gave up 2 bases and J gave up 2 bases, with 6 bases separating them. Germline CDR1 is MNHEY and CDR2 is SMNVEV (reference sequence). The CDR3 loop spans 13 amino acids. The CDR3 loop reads CASSLVFNTEAFF. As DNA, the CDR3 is TGTGCCAGCAGTTTAGTCTTCAACACTGAAGCTTTCTTT.

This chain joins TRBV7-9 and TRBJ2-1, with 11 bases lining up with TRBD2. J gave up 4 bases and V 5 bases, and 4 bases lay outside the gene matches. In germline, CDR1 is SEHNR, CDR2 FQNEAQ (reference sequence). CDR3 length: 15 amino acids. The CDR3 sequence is CASSKTSGGYNEQFF. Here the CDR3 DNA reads TGTGCCAGCAGCAAAACTAGCGGGGGATACAATGAGCAGTTCTTC.

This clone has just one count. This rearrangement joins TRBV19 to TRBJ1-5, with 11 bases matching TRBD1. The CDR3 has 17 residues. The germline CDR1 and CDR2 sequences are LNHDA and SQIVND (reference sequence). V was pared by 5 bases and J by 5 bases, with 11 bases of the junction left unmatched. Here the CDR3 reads CASSVRDRGRGDQPQHF. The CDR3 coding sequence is TGTGCCAGTAGTGTCCGGGACAGGGGGAGAGGGGATCAGCCCCAGCATTTT. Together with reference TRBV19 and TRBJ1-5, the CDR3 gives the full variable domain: DGGITQSPKYLFRKEGQNVTLSCEQNLNHDAMYWYRQDPGQGLRLIYYSQIVNDFQKGDIAEGYSVSREKKESFPLTVTSAQKNPTAFYLCASSVRDRGRGDQPQHFGDGTRLSIL.

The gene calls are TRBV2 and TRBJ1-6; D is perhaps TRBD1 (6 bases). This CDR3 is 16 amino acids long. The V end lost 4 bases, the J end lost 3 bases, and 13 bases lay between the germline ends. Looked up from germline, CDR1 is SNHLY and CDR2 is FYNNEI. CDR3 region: CASSGSQTGYNSPLHF. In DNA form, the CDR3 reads TGTGCCAGCAGTGGATCTCAGACAGGCTATAATTCACCCCTCCACTTT.

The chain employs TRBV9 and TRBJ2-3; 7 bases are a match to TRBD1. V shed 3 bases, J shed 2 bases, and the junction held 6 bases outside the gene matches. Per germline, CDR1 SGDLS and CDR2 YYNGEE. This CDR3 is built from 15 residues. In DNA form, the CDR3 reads TGTGCCAGCAGCGGCTCCGGGACAGTCACAGATACGCAGTATTTT. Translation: CASSGSGTVTDTQYF.

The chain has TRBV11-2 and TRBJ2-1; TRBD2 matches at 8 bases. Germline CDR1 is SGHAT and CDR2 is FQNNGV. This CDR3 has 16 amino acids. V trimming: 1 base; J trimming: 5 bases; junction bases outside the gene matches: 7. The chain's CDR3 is CASSLGRGLVHNEQFF. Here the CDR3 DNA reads TGTGCCAGCAGCTTAGGTAGGGGACTAGTACACAATGAGCAGTTCTTC.

The CDR3, as DNA: TGTGCCAGCAGCTTGTCTAACGGGGGGGCCCACGAGCAGTACTTC. It translates to CASSLSNGGAHEQYF. V usage is TRBV11-2 and J usage is TRBJ2-7; 8 positions match TRBD2. This CDR3 comprises 15 residues. Looked up from germline, CDR1 is SGHAT and CDR2 is FQNNGV. J was trimmed by 5 bases and V by 3 bases; bases with no gene match: 9.

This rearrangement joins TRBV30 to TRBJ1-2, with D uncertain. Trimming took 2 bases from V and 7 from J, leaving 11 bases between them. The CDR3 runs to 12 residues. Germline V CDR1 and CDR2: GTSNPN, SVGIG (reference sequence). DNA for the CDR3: TGTGCCTGGAGTCCTGGAGGGCTTGGCTACACCTTC. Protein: CAWSPGGLGYTF.

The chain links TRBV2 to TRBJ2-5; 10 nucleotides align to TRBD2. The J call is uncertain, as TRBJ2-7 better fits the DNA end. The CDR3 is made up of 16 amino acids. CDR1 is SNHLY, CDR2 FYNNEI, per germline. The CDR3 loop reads CASSGFLAGASYEQYF. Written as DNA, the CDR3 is TGTGCCAGCAGTGGATTTCTAGCGGGGGCCTCCTACGAGCAGTACTTC.

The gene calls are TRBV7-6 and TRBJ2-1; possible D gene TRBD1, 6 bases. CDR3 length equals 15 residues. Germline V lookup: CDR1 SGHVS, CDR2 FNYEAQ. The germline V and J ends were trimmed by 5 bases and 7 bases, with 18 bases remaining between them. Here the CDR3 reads CASSLTQGFVNEQFF. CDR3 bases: TGTGCCAGCAGCCTGACTCAGGGGTTCGTAAATGAGCAGTTCTTC.

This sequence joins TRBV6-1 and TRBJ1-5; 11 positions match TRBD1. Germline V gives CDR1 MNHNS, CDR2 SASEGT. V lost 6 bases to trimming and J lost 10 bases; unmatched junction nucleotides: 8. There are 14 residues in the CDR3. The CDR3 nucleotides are TGTGCCAGCAGCCCTGGGACAGGGGGGGAACCCCAGCATTTT. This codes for CASSPGTGGEPQHF.

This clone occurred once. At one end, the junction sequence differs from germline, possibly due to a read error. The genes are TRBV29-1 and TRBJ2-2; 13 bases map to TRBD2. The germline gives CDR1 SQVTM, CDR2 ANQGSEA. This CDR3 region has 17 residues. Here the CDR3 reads CSVEGTSGKTNTGELFF. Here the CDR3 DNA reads TGCAGCGTCGAAGGGACTAGCGGGAAAACAAACACCGGGGAGCTGTTTTTT.

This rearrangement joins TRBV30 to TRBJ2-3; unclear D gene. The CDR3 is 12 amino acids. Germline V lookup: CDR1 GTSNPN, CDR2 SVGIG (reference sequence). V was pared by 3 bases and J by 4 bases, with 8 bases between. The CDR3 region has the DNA TGTGCCTGGAGAGTTCGAGCAGATACGCAGTATTTT. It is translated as CAWRVRADTQYF.

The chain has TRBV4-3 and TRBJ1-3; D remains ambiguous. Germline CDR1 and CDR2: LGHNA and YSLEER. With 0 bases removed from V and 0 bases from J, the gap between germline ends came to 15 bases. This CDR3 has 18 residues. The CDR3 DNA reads TGCGCCAGCAGCCAAGATAATGCGCGGTTGAGCTCTGGAAACACCATATATTTT. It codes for CASSQDNARLSSGNTIYF.